This T cell receptor beta chain originates from a study of cytomegalovirus exposure and HLA in healthy donors. Overall study findings and caveats: Altogether, 150 to 200 TCR beta chains were recorded as cytomegalovirus-associated. CMV antigen specificity of a few CMV-associated chains was confirmed in vitro. Using the classifier, cytomegalovirus status was reportedly diagnosed with high specificity and sensitivity.

The donors were part of the roughly 120-subject validation cohort, which stood apart from the roughly 640-subject first cohort. Remarks on this clone: Its antigen is unknown.

Here immunoSEQ multiplex PCR was the method, and the copy in TCRdb shows in-frame clones only, minus some. The sample has some 130,000 clones; roughly nine tenths are singletons. From germline, CDR1 is SQVTM and CDR2 ANQGSEA. CDR3 length: 13 amino acids. Deletions cut 2 bases from V and 3 bases from J, with 10 bases between. The V and J genes are TRBV29-1 and TRBJ1-1, with no clear D. The origin of this receptor is a woman between 18 and 30 years old in good health and CMV-seronegative. The sequenced sample was PBMCs. The CDR3 DNA sequence: TGCAGCGTTGAAAGGGTGGAGGACACTGAAGCTTTCTTT. Translation gives CSVERVEDTEAFF. Drawing the rest from reference TRBV29-1 and TRBJ1-1, the complete variable domain is SAVISQKPSRDICQRGTSLTIQCQVDSQVTMMFWYRQQPGQSLTLIATANQGSEATYESGFVIDKFPISRPNLTFSTLTVSNMSPEDSSIYLCSVERVEDTEAFFGQGTRLTVV.